The entry below gives a single T cell receptor (beta chain) sequence along with its context. What it binds is not known. This entry belongs to a study of cytomegalovirus exposure and HLA in healthy donors. About the study: Clustering assigned approximately 79% of the approximately 370 genotyped donors to the Caucasian-associated ancestry cluster. Notes on the study in general: Excluded were some V segments that proved indistinguishable, including TRBV6-2 and TRBV6-3.

The J segment lost 4 bases and the V segment lost 6 bases, leaving 7 bases of the junction unmatched. Germline assignment: CDR1 ENHRY and CDR2 SYGVKD. The length of the CDR3 is 15 residues. PCR was performed using 60 Vbeta and 13 Jbeta primers. Sequencing was performed with immunoSEQ multiplex PCR; in TCRdb, only in-frame clones are kept and a portion is missing. The table shows some 170,000 clones, with 80% occurring only once. The receptor was derived from a man aged 25 to 45 in good health and CMV-seronegative. The chain has TRBV10-3 and TRBJ2-3; 10 bases match TRBD1. The specimen sequenced was PBMCs. The CDR3 spells CAIRQSDRGSDTQYF. The DNA of the CDR3 is TGTGCCATCAGGCAATCGGACAGGGGGTCAGATACGCAGTATTTT.